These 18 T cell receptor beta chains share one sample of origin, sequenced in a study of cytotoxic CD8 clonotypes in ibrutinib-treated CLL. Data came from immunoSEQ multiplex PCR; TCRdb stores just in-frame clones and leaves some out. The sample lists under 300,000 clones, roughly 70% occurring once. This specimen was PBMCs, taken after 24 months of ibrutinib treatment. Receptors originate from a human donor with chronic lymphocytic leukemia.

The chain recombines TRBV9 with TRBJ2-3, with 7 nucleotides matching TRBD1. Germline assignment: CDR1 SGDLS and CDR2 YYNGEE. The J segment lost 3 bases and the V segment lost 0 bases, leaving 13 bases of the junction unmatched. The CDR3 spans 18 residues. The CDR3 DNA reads TGTGCCAGCAGCGTAGCTTATCGAGGCAGGGGGTTTACAGATACGCAGTATTTT. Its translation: CASSVAYRGRGFTDTQYF.

The CDR3 is CASSFSPRGTGGETQYF. The CDR3 nucleotides are TGTGCCAGCAGTTTCTCACCTAGGGGGACCGGTGGGGAGACCCAGTACTTC. The V call is TRBV28, the J call TRBJ2-5; possibly TRBD1 for D (6 bases). V shed 3 bases and J shed 5 bases, with 22 bases lying between them. The CDR3 covers 17 residues. CDR1 and CDR2 from the germline V gene are MDHEN and SYDVKM.

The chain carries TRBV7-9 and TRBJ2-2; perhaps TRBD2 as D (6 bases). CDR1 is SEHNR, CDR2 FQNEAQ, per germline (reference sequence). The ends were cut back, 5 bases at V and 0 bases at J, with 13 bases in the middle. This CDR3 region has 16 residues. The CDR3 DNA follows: TGTGCCAGCAGCCCCCGGTCTAGCGCGAACACCGGGGAGCTGTTTTTT. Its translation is CASSPRSSANTGELFF.

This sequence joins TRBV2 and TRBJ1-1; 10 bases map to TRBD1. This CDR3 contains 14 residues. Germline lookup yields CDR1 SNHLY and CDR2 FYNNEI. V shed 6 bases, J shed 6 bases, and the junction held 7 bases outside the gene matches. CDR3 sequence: CASSYLGQGPEAFF. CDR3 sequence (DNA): TGTGCCAGCAGCTACCTGGGACAGGGGCCTGAAGCTTTCTTT.

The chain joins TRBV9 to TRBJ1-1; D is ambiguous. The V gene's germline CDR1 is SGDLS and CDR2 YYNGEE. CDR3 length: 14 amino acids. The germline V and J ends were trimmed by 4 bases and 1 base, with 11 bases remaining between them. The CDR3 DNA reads TGTGCCAGCAGCCGGAAGAGAGAGAACACTGAAGCTTTCTTT. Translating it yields CASSRKRENTEAFF.

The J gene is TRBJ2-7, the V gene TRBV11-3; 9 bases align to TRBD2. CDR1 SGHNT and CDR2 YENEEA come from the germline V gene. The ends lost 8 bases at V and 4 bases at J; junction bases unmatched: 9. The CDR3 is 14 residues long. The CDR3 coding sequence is TGTGCCAGCGCGGCGGGAGGGCCCCCATACGAGCAGTACTTC. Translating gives CASAAGGPPYEQYF.

CDR3 sequence (DNA): TGCGCCAGCAGCTCCCGGGACAGGGGGCAAGAGACCCAGTACTTC. It specifies CASSSRDRGQETQYF. The chain carries TRBV5-1 and TRBJ2-5, with 11 positions matching TRBD1. V shed 3 bases and J 2 bases; nucleotides not matched to a gene: 3. CDR1 and CDR2 (germline): SGHRS, YFSETQ. The CDR3 covers 15 residues. Together with reference TRBV5-1 and TRBJ2-5, the CDR3 gives the full variable domain: KAGVTQTPRYLIKTRGQQVTLSCSPISGHRSVSWYQQTPGQGLQFLFEYFSETQRNKGNFPGRFSGRQFSNSRSEMNVSTLELGDSALYLCASSSRDRGQETQYFGPGTRLLVL.

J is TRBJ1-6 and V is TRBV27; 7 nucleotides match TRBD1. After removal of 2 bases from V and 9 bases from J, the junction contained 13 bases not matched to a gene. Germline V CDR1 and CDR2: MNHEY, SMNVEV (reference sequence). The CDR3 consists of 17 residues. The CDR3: CASSLGPGGRFGSPLHF. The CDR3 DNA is TGTGCCAGCAGTTTAGGGCCAGGGGGTAGGTTCGGTTCACCCCTCCACTTT.

As DNA, the CDR3 is TGTGCCAGCGGCGCAGAGAAAGTCAGGACGCAGTATTTT. Translated: CASGAEKVRTQYF. J is TRBJ2-3 and V is TRBV27; no clear D. The CDR3 is 13 residues long. Germline V gene data show CDR1 as MNHEY and CDR2 as SMNVEV (reference sequence). Trimming took 8 bases from V and 9 from J, leaving 18 bases between them.

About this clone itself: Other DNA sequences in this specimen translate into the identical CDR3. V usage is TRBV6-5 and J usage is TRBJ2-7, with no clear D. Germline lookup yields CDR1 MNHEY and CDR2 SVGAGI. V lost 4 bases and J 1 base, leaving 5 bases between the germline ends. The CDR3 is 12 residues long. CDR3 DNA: TGTGCCAGCAGTTTGGATTCCTACGAGCAGTACTTC. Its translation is CASSLDSYEQYF.

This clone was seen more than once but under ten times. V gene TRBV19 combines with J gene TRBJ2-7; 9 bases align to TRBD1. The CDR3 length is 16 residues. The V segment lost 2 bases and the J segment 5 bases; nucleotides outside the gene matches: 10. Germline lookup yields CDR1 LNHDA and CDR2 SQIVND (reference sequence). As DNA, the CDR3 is TGTGCCAGTAGTATAAATAGTGGGACAGGGAGTCACGAGCAGTACTTC. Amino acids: CASSINSGTGSHEQYF.

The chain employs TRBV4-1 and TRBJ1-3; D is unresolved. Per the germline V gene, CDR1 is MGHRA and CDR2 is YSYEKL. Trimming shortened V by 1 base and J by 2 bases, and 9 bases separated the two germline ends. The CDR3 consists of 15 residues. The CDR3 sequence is CASSQGSLPGNTIYF. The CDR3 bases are TGCGCCAGCAGCCAAGGTTCTCTACCTGGAAACACCATATATTTT.

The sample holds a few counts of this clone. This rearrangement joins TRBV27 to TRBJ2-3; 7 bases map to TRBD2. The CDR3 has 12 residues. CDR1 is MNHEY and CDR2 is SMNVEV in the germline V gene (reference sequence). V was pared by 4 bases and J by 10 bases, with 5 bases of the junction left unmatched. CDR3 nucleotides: TGTGCCAGCAGTTCGGGAGGAGGTGCGCAGTATTTT. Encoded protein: CASSSGGGAQYF.

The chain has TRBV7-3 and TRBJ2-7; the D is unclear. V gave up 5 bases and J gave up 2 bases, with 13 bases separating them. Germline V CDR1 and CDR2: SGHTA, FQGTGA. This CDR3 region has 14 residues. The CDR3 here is CASSLQADTYEQYF. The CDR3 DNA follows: TGTGCCAGCAGCCTCCAGGCTGACACCTACGAGCAGTACTTC.

CDR3 region: CASSWTGPPTGELFF. The CDR3 coding sequence is TGTGCCAGCAGCTGGACAGGGCCCCCTACCGGGGAGCTGTTTTTT. V usage is TRBV11-3 and J usage is TRBJ2-2; 8 bases are shared with TRBD1. Trimming cost V 4 bases and J 5 bases; bases outside gene matches: 6. CDR1 is SGHNT and CDR2 is YENEEA in the germline V gene. CDR3 length: 15 amino acids. The variable domain in full, completed from reference TRBV11-3 and TRBJ2-2, reads EAGVVQSPRYKIIEKKQPVAFWCNPISGHNTLYWYLQNLGQGPELLIRYENEEAVDDSQLPKDRFSAERLKGVDSTLKIQPAELGDSAVYLCASSWTGPPTGELFFGEGSRLTVL.

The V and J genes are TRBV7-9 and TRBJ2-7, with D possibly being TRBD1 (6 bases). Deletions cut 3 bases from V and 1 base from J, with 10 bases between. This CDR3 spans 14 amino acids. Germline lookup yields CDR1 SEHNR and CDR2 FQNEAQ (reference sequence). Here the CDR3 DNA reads TGTGCCAGCAGCTTTGGGGGCAATTCCTACGAGCAGTACTTC. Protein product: CASSFGGNSYEQYF. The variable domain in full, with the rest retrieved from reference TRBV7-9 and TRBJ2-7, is DTGVSQNPRHKITKRGQNVTFRCDPISEHNRLYWYRQTLGQGPEFLTYFQNEAQLEKSRLLSDRFSAERPKGSFSTLEIQRTEQGDSAMYLCASSFGGNSYEQYFGPGTRLTVT.

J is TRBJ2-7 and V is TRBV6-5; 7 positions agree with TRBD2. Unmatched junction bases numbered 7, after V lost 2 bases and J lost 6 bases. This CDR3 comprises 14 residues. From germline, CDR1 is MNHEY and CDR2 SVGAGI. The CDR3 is CASSYGAGVPEQYF. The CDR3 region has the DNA TGTGCCAGCAGTTACGGGGCGGGAGTCCCCGAGCAGTACTTC.

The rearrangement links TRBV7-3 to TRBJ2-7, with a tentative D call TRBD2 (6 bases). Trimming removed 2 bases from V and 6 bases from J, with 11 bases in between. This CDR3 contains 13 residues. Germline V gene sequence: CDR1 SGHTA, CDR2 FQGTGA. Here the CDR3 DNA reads TGTGCCAGCAGCTTAGGGTCGGGGGTCGAGCAGTACTTC. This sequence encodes CASSLGSGVEQYF.